This entry lists 3 T cell receptor beta chains sequenced from one sample in a study of shared clonotypes between healthy human individuals. TCRdb keeps only in-frame clones here, not all; method: immunoSEQ multiplex PCR. The repertoire consists of about 670,000 clones, with around 72% occurring once and the leading ten covering about 1.7%. Material: memory CD4+ T cells sorted from blood. Subset here: CD45RA-negative fraction. The receptors stem from a woman in her thirties in good health.

This sequence joins TRBV7-9 and TRBJ2-1; D not certain. This CDR3 comprises 14 residues. The germline V gene encodes CDR1 SEHNR and CDR2 FQNEAQ (reference sequence). Trimming took off 3 bases at V and 0 bases at J, with 6 bases between the two ends. As DNA, the CDR3 is TGTGCCAGCAGCTTGACCAGCTCCTACAATGAGCAGTTCTTC. It yields the protein CASSLTSSYNEQFF.

The chain combines TRBV11-2 with TRBJ2-3, with a tentative D call TRBD2 (5 bases). CDR1 SGHAT and CDR2 FQNNGV come from the germline V gene. The germline V and J ends were trimmed by 1 base and 0 bases, with 11 bases remaining between them. The CDR3 extends over 16 amino acids. CDR3 DNA sequence: TGTGCCAGCAGCTTAGGTTTGCGGACTAGCACAGATACGCAGTATTTT. Protein: CASSLGLRTSTDTQYF.

The chain is built from TRBV2 and TRBJ1-5; tentative D call: TRBD1 (6 bases). There are 15 residues in the CDR3. Germline CDR1 reads SNHLY; CDR2 reads FYNNEI. The ends were cut back, 4 bases at V and 6 bases at J, with 16 bases in the middle. CDR3 coding DNA: TGTGCCAGCAGTGGGACAGTAATCGGCAGTCAGCCCCAGCATTTT. Translated: CASSGTVIGSQPQHF. The entire variable domain, with the rest obtained from reference TRBV2 and TRBJ1-5, is as follows: EPEVTQTPSHQVTQMGQEVILRCVPISNHLYFYWYRQILGQKVEFLVSFYNNEISEKSEIFDDQFSVERPDGSNFTLKIRSTKLEDSAMYFCASSGTVIGSQPQHFGDGTRLSIL.